One T cell receptor beta chain is described in this entry. Antigen unknown. The entry originates in a study of T cell responses to AZD1222 COVID-19 vaccine. This CDR3 has 14 amino acids. Germline-derived CDR1 and CDR2 are LNHNV and YYDKDF (reference sequence). V was clipped by 2 bases and J by 7 bases; unmatched bases: 4. Study-level points and caveats: Mostly white British, mostly female donors; authors suggested clonal diversity may be underestimated.

The method was immunoSEQ multiplex PCR; TCRdb's version includes in-frame clones alone and lacks a portion of them. The sample lists 50,000 to 75,000 clones; about 88% were seen once. The chain is built from TRBV15 and TRBJ1-2; 10 bases map to TRBD1. This receptor was identified in an adult who received the AZD1222 COVID-19 vaccine. The sequences come from peripheral blood, collected 28 days after the second AZD1222 dose. The CDR3 DNA is TGTGCCACCAGCAGACGGGACAGGGGAGTTGGCTACACCTTC. Protein product: CATSRRDRGVGYTF. The full variable domain, in which reference TRBV15 and TRBJ1-2 provide the parts outside the CDR3, is DAMVIQNPRYQVTQFGKPVTLSCSQTLNHNVMYWYQQKSSQAPKLLFHYYDKDFNNEADTPDNFQSRRPNTSFCFLDIRSPGLGDTAMYLCATSRRDRGVGYTFGSGTRLTVV.